This T cell receptor beta chain originates from a study of post-analysis software for immune sequencing data. Unique molecular identifiers featured in each of the TCR beta cDNA libraries. In TCRdb, the PCR reads were re-called with MiXCR into one record per CDR3 protein. The data contain some 690,000 distinct CDR3 sequences, more than 50% of them singletons. The source of this sequence is a girl aged 2 to 9 with multiple sclerosis. The sample comprised blood.

The CDR3 region has the DNA TGTGCCAGCAGCTTAGCGGCAGGTGTCTTTGAAGCTAACTATGGCTACACCTTC. Its protein is CASSLAAGVFEANYGYTF. The chain combines TRBV7-2 with TRBJ1-2, with D unresolved. The length of the CDR3 is 18 residues. Germline V gene data show CDR1 as SGHTA and CDR2 as FQGNSA. V was shortened by 0 bases and J by 0 bases, with 17 bases between the two germline ends. Full variable domain (missing parts from reference TRBV7-2 and TRBJ1-2): GAGVSQSPSNKVTEKGKDVELRCDPISGHTALYWYRQSLGQGLEFLIYFQGNSAPDKSGLPSDRFSAERTGGSVSTLTIQRTQQEDSAVYLCASSLAAGVFEANYGYTFGSGTRLTVV.